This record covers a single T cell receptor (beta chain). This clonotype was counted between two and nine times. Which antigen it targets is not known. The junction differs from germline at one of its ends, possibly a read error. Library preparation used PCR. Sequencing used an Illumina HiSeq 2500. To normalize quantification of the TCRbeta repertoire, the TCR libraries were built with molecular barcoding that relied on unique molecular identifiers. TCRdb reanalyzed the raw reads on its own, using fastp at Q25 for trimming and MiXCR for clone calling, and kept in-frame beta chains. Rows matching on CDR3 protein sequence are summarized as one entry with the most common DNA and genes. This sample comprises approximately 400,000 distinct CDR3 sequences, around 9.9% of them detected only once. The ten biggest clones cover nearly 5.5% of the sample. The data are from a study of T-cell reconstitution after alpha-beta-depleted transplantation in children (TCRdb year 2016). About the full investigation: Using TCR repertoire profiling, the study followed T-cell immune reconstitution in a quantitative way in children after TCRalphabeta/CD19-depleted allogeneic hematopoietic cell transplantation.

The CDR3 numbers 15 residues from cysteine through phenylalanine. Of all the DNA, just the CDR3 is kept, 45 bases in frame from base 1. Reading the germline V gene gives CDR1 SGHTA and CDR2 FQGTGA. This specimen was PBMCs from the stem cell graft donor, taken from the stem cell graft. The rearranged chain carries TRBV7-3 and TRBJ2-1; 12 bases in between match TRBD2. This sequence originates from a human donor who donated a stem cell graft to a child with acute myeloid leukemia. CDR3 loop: CASSVTSGGINEQFF. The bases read TGTGCCAGCAGCGTAACTAGCGGGGGGATTAATGAGCAGTTCTTC.